This TCR beta chain came from a study of blood T cell repertoires in COVID-19. For the study at large: Samples of COVID-19 (acute and convalescent) were obtained from the United States, Italy and Spain. T cells, B-cell-depleted T cells, or PBMCs supplied cDNA or gDNA.

The CDR3 loop spans 15 amino acids. Per germline, CDR1 SGHNT and CDR2 YYREEE (reference sequence). Losses at the gene ends were 0 bases for V and 3 bases for J; bases not matched to a gene: 4. In the original processing: Reference gene primer amplification yielded estimated nucleated cell counts. Data came from immunoSEQ multiplex PCR; TCRdb stores just in-frame clones and leaves some out. V, J and clone size derive from that table, while D and trimming were established from the DNA sequence. Among roughly 300,000 clones listed, roughly 85% were seen once. The sample comprised peripheral blood. This chain uses TRBV5-4 with TRBJ2-7; 9 bases match TRBD2. This clonotype originated in a human donor in a cohort sampled during active COVID-19. CDR3 region: CASSLVASGIYEQYF. The DNA for the CDR3 is TGTGCCAGCAGCTTGGTGGCTAGCGGGATCTACGAGCAGTACTTC.